This T cell receptor (beta chain) appears in the sequencing data of a study of control samples from healthy donors and cancer patients. The V end lost 2 bases, the J end lost 5 bases, and 12 bases lay between the germline ends. This CDR3 contains 14 residues. Germline V lookup: CDR1 MNHEY, CDR2 SMNVEV (reference sequence). Profiled with immunoSEQ multiplex PCR; TCRdb holds only in-frame clones, not every one. The sample holds 100,000 or so clones; more than 75% are singletons and the top ten take around 9.5%. V gene TRBV27 combines with J gene TRBJ2-5; D gene unclear. The sequencing input was blood. This TCR was recovered from a woman aged 55-69 years in good health. The CDR3: CASSLQSFGETQYF. CDR3 DNA sequence: TGTGCCAGCAGTTTACAAAGTTTTGGGGAGACCCAGTACTTC.